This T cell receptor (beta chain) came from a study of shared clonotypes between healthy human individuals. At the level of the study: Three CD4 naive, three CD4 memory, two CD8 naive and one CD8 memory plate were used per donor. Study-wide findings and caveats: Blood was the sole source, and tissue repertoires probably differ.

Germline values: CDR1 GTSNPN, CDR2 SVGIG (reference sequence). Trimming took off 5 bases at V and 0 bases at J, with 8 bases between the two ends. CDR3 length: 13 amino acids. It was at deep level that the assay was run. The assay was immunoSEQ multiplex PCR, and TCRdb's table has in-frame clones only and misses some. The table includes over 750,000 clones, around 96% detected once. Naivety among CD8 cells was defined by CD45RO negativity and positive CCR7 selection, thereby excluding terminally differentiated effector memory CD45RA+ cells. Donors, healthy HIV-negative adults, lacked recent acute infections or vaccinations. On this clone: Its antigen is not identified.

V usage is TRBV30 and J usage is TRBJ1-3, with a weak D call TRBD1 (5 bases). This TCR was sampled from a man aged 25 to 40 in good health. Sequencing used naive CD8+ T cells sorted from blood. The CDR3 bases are TGTGCCTGGGGGGGGATCTCTGGAAACACCATATATTTT. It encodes CAWGGISGNTIYF. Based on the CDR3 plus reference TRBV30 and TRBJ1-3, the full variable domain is SQTIHQWPATLVQPVGSPLSLECTVEGTSNPNLYWYRQAAGRGLQLLFYSVGIGQISSEVPQNLSASRPQDRQFILSSKKLLLSDSGFYLCAWGGISGNTIYFGEGSWLTVV.